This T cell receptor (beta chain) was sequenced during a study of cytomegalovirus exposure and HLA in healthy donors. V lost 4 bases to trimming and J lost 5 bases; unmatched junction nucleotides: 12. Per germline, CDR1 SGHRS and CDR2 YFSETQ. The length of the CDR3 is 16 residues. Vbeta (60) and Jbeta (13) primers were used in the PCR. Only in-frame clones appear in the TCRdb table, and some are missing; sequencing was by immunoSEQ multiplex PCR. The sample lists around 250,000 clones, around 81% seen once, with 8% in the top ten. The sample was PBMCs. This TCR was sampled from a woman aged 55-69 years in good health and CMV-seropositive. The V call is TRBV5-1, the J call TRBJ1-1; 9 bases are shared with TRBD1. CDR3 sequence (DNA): TGCGCCAGCAGCCACAGTGGGACAGGGCGAGTGACTGAAGCTTTCTTT. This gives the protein CASSHSGTGRVTEAFF.